This T cell receptor (beta chain) derives from a study of blood T cell repertoires in COVID-19. Whole-study context: Acute-phase and convalescent COVID-19 samples originated in the United States, Italy and Spain. T cells, B-cell-depleted T cells, or PBMCs supplied cDNA or gDNA.

Source study methods: Amplification of reference gene primers provided the estimated nucleated cell counts. Method: immunoSEQ multiplex PCR; TCRdb's copy keeps in-frame clones and lacks some. V, J and clone size are taken as reported in that table, and D and trimming were inferred from the DNA itself. The sample has approximately 150,000 clones, approximately 82% seen once; the top ten hold about 7.2%. The germline V gene has CDR1 LNHDA and CDR2 SQIVND (reference sequence). CDR3 length: 14 amino acids. With 10 bases removed from V and 9 bases from J, the gap between germline ends came to 22 bases. The receptor's source is a woman aged 50 to 65 in a cohort sampled during active or convalescent COVID-19. The chain uses TRBV19 and TRBJ1-5; D not resolved. Sequencing was performed on peripheral blood. The CDR3 sequence is CAISSRLEGGPQHF. In DNA, the CDR3 is TGTGCCATTAGCAGCAGGCTTGAAGGTGGGCCCCAGCATTTT.